This T cell receptor beta chain emerged from a study of siplizumab effects on memory and regulatory T cells. This table comes from immunoSEQ multiplex PCR, and its TCRdb copy is limited to in-frame clones, with some not included. The sample yields 55,000 to 70,000 clones, approximately 95% seen once. The sample was CD8+ T cells sorted from blood. This TCR was recovered from a human donor in good health.

This chain's CDR3 is CASSVLGGGMNTGELFF. CDR3 bases: TGTGCCAGCAGCGTACTAGGGGGTGGAATGAACACCGGGGAGCTGTTTTTT. This rearrangement joins TRBV9 to TRBJ2-2; a weak D match, TRBD1 (6 bases). The CDR3 is made up of 17 amino acids. Between the trimmed V and J ends, which lost 1 base and 1 base, there was a span of 14 bases. Germline CDR1 SGDLS, CDR2 YYNGEE. The full variable domain, in which reference TRBV9 and TRBJ2-2 provide the parts outside the CDR3, is DSGVTQTPKHLITATGQRVTLRCSPRSGDLSVYWYQQSLDQGLQFLIQYYNGEERAKGNILERFSAQQFPDLHSELNLSSLELGDSALYFCASSVLGGGMNTGELFFGEGSRLTVL.